Here is one T cell receptor beta chain with its context. These data originate in a study of T cell changes during pregnancy in multiple sclerosis. Sequencing was performed with immunoSEQ multiplex PCR; in TCRdb, only in-frame clones are kept and a portion is missing. The repertoire consists of tens of thousands of clones, with 70% to 90% occurring once and the leading ten covering under 0.45%. The CDR3 runs to 15 residues. The V segment lost 5 bases and the J segment 6 bases; nucleotides outside the gene matches: 7. Germline CDR1 SEHNR, CDR2 FQNEAQ (reference sequence). V usage is TRBV7-9 and J usage is TRBJ2-1; 10 bases map to TRBD2. The input for sequencing was CD4+ T cells from peripheral blood mononuclear cells, taken in the third trimester of pregnancy. The receptor's source is a female donor with multiple sclerosis, enrolled in a pregnancy study. The CDR3 loop is CASSPLAGVANEQFF. The CDR3 DNA sequence: TGTGCCAGCAGCCCGCTAGCGGGAGTTGCCAATGAGCAGTTCTTC.